The rows below give T cell receptor beta chains drawn from one sample of a study of CD8 T cells in Susac syndrome. Each CDR3 protein is one row after TCRdb ran MiXCR on the immunoSEQ multiplex PCR reads. The profile shows about 140,000 distinct CDR3 sequences, 85% to 95% of them singletons. Sequencing was performed on CD4+ T cells from PBMCs. Every receptor here comes from a human donor with Susac syndrome. Both conserved end residues are part of each CDR3. A D gene is named only where the DNA matches it firmly. Clone size is not always given. Where it is, it says once, few, many or a class for expanded clones.

v_call	d_call	j_call	clone_size	cdr3_nt	cdr3_aa
TRBV12-3/TRBV12-4	.	TRBJ1-2	.	TGTGCCAGCAGTTTACGAGGAGGAAGGAACTATGGCTACACCTTC	CASSLRGGRNYGYTF
TRBV20-1	.	TRBJ2-5	.	TGCAGTGCCGGGCCCCGGGACAGGGGCAGACTAGCGGGGCAAGAGACCCAGTACTTC	CSAGPRDRGRLAGQETQYF
TRBV30	.	TRBJ1-4	.	TGTGCCTGGAGTTACCAGTCTGGCGAAAAACTGTTTTTT	CAWSYQSGEKLFF
TRBV2	.	TRBJ1-1	few	TGTGCCAGCAGTTTCGGACAGAACACTGAAGCTTTCTTT	CASSFGQNTEAFF
TRBV14	TRBD2	TRBJ2-3	.	TGTGCCAGCAGCCCAGGTCTAGCGGGGGCCTCGGATACGCAGTATTTT	CASSPGLAGASDTQYF
TRBV24-1	TRBD1	TRBJ2-5	.	TGTGCCACCAGTGATCCTACGACAGGGGCGGGAGAGACCCAGTACTTC	CATSDPTTGAGETQYF
TRBV30	TRBD1	TRBJ2-7	.	TGTGCCTGGAGTCTTGGGACAGGGATTTCCCACGAGCAGTACTTC	CAWSLGTGISHEQYF
TRBV25-1	.	TRBJ2-7	.	TGTGCCAGCAGTGAAGCCAGGCGGAACTCCTACGAGCAGTACTTC	CASSEARRNSYEQYF
TRBV12-3/TRBV12-4	.	TRBJ2-1	once	TGTGCCAGCAGTCGTCGATACAATGAGCAGTTCTTC	CASSRRYNEQFF
TRBV2	TRBD2	TRBJ2-5	.	TGTGCCAGCAAGAGAACTAGCGGGGCTTACCAAGAGACCCAGTACTTC	CASKRTSGAYQETQYF
TRBV11-2	TRBD1	TRBJ1-3	.	TGTGCCAGCAGCCGGGACAGGGAGCGTGGAAACACCATATATTTT	CASSRDRERGNTIYF
TRBV2	.	TRBJ1-4	.	TGTGCCAGCAGGATGGGGGGTCCGCGTGAAAAACTGTTTTTT	CASRMGGPREKLFF
TRBV25-1	.	TRBJ2-5	.	TGTGCCAGCAGTGAGCCAGGGACCCGCCAAGAGACCCAGTACTTC	CASSEPGTRQETQYF
TRBV12-3/TRBV12-4	.	TRBJ1-5	few	TGTGCCAGCAGTTTGGGGGATCAGCCCCAGCATTTT	CASSLGDQPQHF
TRBV9	.	TRBJ1-6	.	TGTGCCAGTGGGGGGTGGAATTCACCCCTCCACTTT	CASGGWNSPLHF
TRBV30	.	TRBJ1-1	.	TGTGCCTGGAGTGTAAGCCAGAGTCTAACGAACACTGAAGCTTTCTTT	CAWSVSQSLTNTEAFF
TRBV24-1	.	TRBJ2-3	.	TGTGCCACCAGTGAAACGGGGGCGAGCACAGATACGCAGTATTTT	CATSETGASTDTQYF
TRBV9	TRBD1	TRBJ1-1	.	TGTGCCAGCAGCGTAGATGTCAGGGGGCTCTCGAACACTGAAGCTTTCTTT	CASSVDVRGLSNTEAFF
TRBV28	.	TRBJ1-2	.	TGTGCCAGCATCGAAAAGGCCGACTATGGCTACACCTTC	CASIEKADYGYTF
TRBV4-1	.	TRBJ2-5	.	TGCGCCAGCAGCCAAGATCCCCAGCGGCCTCAAGAGACCCAGTACTTC	CASSQDPQRPQETQYF
TRBV19	TRBD1	TRBJ1-5	once	TGTGCCAGTAGTCCCCCGCCGCAGGGGGCTATTAGCAATCAGCCCCAGCATTTT	CASSPPPQGAISNQPQHF
TRBV29-1	TRBD1	TRBJ2-7	.	TGCAGCGTTGGGGGACAGGGGCAAGAGCAGTACTTC	CSVGGQGQEQYF
TRBV7-8	.	TRBJ1-2	.	TGTGCCAGCAGCCCCTCGGGAACGGACTATGGCTACACCTTC	CASSPSGTDYGYTF
TRBV20-1	.	TRBJ1-1	.	TGCAGTGCTAGAGCGGGGGGGACTGAAGCTTTCTTT	CSARAGGTEAFF
TRBV29-1	.	TRBJ1-1	.	TGCAGCGCCGGTGGGGATACTGAAGCTTTCTTT	CSAGGDTEAFF
TRBV20-1	.	TRBJ2-1	.	TGCAGTGCAAGGGAGGTAGGGAGGAACAATGAGCAGTTCTTC	CSAREVGRNNEQFF
TRBV29-1	.	TRBJ2-5	.	TGCAGCGTTGAACCCGAGACAGGACAAGAGACCCAGTACTTC	CSVEPETGQETQYF
TRBV15	.	TRBJ2-4	.	TGTGCCACCAGCAGGGACACCAAAAACATTCAGTACTTC	CATSRDTKNIQYF
TRBV30	.	TRBJ1-6	.	TGTGCCTGGGCGGGACGGATCAATTCACCCCTCCACTTT	CAWAGRINSPLHF
TRBV27	TRBD1	TRBJ2-7	.	TGTGCCAGCGGACAGGGGCGCTTCGAGCAGTACTTC	CASGQGRFEQYF
TRBV7-2	TRBD2	TRBJ2-3	.	TGTGCCAGCATCGGGACTAGCGCTTTCGATACGCAGTATTTT	CASIGTSAFDTQYF
TRBV2	.	TRBJ1-5	.	TGTGCCAGCAGCGTGGGTGGGGGCAATCAGCCCCAGCATTTT	CASSVGGGNQPQHF
TRBV18	.	TRBJ2-7	.	TGTGCCAGCTCACCAATACAGACTAGCTACGAGCAGTACTTC	CASSPIQTSYEQYF
TRBV29-1	.	TRBJ2-2	.	TGCAGCGTTGAAGGTCCAGGGACGACCGGGGAGCTGTTTTTT	CSVEGPGTTGELFF
TRBV20-1	TRBD1	TRBJ1-1	.	TGCAGTGCTAGATGGGGGGACAGGGGCTCTCCCACTGAAGCTTTCTTT	CSARWGDRGSPTEAFF
TRBV9	.	TRBJ2-2	.	TGTGCCAGCAGCGTAAGGGTTGGCGGGGAGCTGTTTTTT	CASSVRVGGELFF
TRBV3-1	.	TRBJ1-5	.	TGTGCCAGCAGCCAAGGAACGGGGATACCCCAGCATTTT	CASSQGTGIPQHF
TRBV6-5	.	TRBJ1-2	.	TGTGCCAGCAGTTCGCCCGACACCGGGGGTTATGGCTACACCTTC	CASSSPDTGGYGYTF
TRBV2	.	TRBJ2-1	.	TGTGCCAGCAGCCGGTGGCATGAGCAGTTCTTC	CASSRWHEQFF
TRBV2	.	TRBJ2-5	.	TGTGCCAGCAGGGGCTCGGCAAGGGGTTCCCAGTACTTC	CASRGSARGSQYF
TRBV7-2	.	TRBJ2-5	.	TGTGCCAGCAGCTTAGGGTTCGGGATCTCCCAAGAGACCCAGTACTTC	CASSLGFGISQETQYF
TRBV24-1	.	TRBJ1-2	.	TGTGCCACCAGTGAAGCGGACGGAAACTATGGCTACACCTTC	CATSEADGNYGYTF
TRBV18	.	TRBJ2-3	once	TGTGCCAGCTCCACAGCTCCCTACGGCGCAGATACGCAGTATTTT	CASSTAPYGADTQYF
TRBV15	TRBD1	TRBJ1-1	.	TGTGCCACCAGCATCCGACAGGGAACCTTCGTGAACACTGAAGCTTTCTTT	CATSIRQGTFVNTEAFF
TRBV18	TRBD1	TRBJ2-6	.	TGTGCCAGCTCACCCCAGGGGGCGACGGGGGCCAACGTCCTGACTTTC	CASSPQGATGANVLTF
TRBV30	TRBD1	TRBJ1-2	.	TGTGCCTGGAGTGGGTACAGGGGGGGAAGAGGCTACACCTTC	CAWSGYRGGRGYTF
TRBV7-9	.	TRBJ1-6	.	TGTGCCAGCAGCCCGGTCGGGGTACGGTCACCCCTCCACTTT	CASSPVGVRSPLHF
TRBV19	.	TRBJ2-7	.	TGTGCCAGTAGTACCCGGACGGGAATGACCTACGAGCAGTACTTC	CASSTRTGMTYEQYF
TRBV25-1	.	TRBJ1-2	.	TGTGCCAGCAGTGACCCACAGGGCTATGGCTACACCTTC	CASSDPQGYGYTF